These 8 T cell receptor beta chains were all obtained from the same sample, sequenced in a study of response to subunit inactivated influenza vaccine. TCRdb reanalysed the RT-PCR reads using MiXCR and keeps one entry per CDR3 protein. The repertoire holds 560,000 or so distinct CDR3 sequences, with approximately 7.1% as singletons. The specimen comprised PBMCs from blood, sampled approximately 25 months after vaccination. These receptors were collected from a man aged 45 to 75 who received an inactivated influenza vaccine.

A few counts support this clonotype. V gene TRBV7-9 combines with J gene TRBJ1-1, with D tentatively TRBD1 (5 bases). The ends were cut back, 8 bases at V and 4 bases at J, with 14 bases in the middle. Germline CDR1 and CDR2: SEHNR and FQNEAQ (reference sequence). The CDR3 loop spans 13 amino acids. The CDR3 region has the DNA TGTGCCAGCCTCATGGGGGGAATCACTGAAGCTTTCTTT. Encoded protein: CASLMGGITEAFF.

The chain employs TRBV5-5 and TRBJ2-3, with TRBD2 matching 8 bases. Germline V gives CDR1 SGHKS, CDR2 YYEKEE (reference sequence). This CDR3 is built from 15 residues. The junction had 7 bases not matched to a gene; V was cut back by 4 bases and J by 3 bases. The CDR3 nucleotides are TGTGCCAGCAGCCGGACTAGCCCCTTTACAGATACGCAGTATTTT. Translating it yields CASSRTSPFTDTQYF.

About this clonotype: This could be a read error, since a much larger clone is one nucleotide away. The rearrangement uses TRBV12-3 or TRBV12-4 and TRBJ2-2; 7 nucleotides agree with TRBD1. Losses at the gene ends were 4 bases for V and 4 bases for J; bases not matched to a gene: 9. This CDR3 contains 16 residues. Here the CDR3 DNA reads TGTGCCAGCAGTTCACCAGGGACAGTGGCCACCGGGGAGCTGTTTTTT. Amino acids: CASSSPGTVATGELFF.

This clonotype turned up a few times. The rearrangement links TRBV7-2 to TRBJ1-1, with 8 bases lining up with TRBD1. Per the germline V gene, CDR1 is SGHTA and CDR2 is FQGNSA. V lost 6 bases to trimming and J lost 1 base; unmatched junction nucleotides: 7. The length of the CDR3 is 15 residues. In nucleotides, the CDR3 is TGTGCCAGCAGGTATACCGACAGGGGGAACACTGAAGCTTTCTTT. It specifies CASRYTDRGNTEAFF.

This clonotype has ten or more counts. This sequence joins TRBV12-3 or TRBV12-4 and TRBJ2-1, with D possibly matching TRBD2 (6 bases). V lost 6 bases, J lost 3 bases, and 18 bases lay in between. CDR3 length equals 16 residues. CDR3: CASRSSFGGNYNEQFF. CDR3 DNA: TGTGCCAGCAGATCGAGCTTCGGGGGAAACTACAATGAGCAGTTCTTC.

This clonotype has more than one count but fewer than ten. The chain is built from TRBV7-2 and TRBJ2-2; D is ambiguous. V was clipped by 0 bases and J by 13 bases, with 15 bases between them. This CDR3 contains 14 residues. Germline CDR1 is SGHTA and CDR2 is FQGNSA. For the CDR3, the DNA is TGTGCCAGCAGCTTAGCGAGCGCGACCCCGGGGCTGTTTTTT. Amino acid sequence: CASSLASATPGLFF.

A few counts support this clonotype. This rearrangement joins TRBV12-3 or TRBV12-4 to TRBJ1-3; maybe TRBD1 (5 bases). This CDR3 spans 14 amino acids. Trimming took 6 bases from V and 4 from J, leaving 13 bases between them. In DNA form, the CDR3 reads TGTGCCAGCAGGCATGGGACGGACGGAAACACCATATATTTT. Translating it yields CASRHGTDGNTIYF.

In this sample, this clonotype turned up many times. V gene TRBV5-1 combines with J gene TRBJ1-1; possibly TRBD1 for D (6 bases). V was pared by 2 bases and J by 7 bases, with 15 bases between. The CDR3 loop spans 14 amino acids. The germline gives CDR1 SGHRS, CDR2 YFSETQ. CDR3 sequence reads: CASSLGTPASEAFF. CDR3 coding DNA: TGCGCCAGCAGCTTAGGGACACCGGCGAGTGAAGCTTTCTTT.